These 10 T cell receptor beta chains were sequenced from one sample in a study of shared clonotypes between healthy human individuals. Naive CD8 isolation took CD45RO-negative cells positively selected for CCR7 and excluded terminally differentiated effector memory CD45RA+ cells. Clones were read by immunoSEQ multiplex PCR, and TCRdb kept only the in-frame ones, dropping some. In the table there are over 2 million clones, around 96% of which are singletons. The material sequenced was naive CD8+ T cells sorted from blood. These receptors came from a man aged 18 to 35 in good health.

About this clone: The sample carries other DNA sequences with the same CDR3. The chain combines TRBV5-4 with TRBJ1-2; TRBD1 aligns across 8 bases. V lost 5 bases to trimming and J lost 1 base; unmatched junction nucleotides: 7. Per the germline V gene, CDR1 is SGHNT and CDR2 is YYREEE (reference sequence). The CDR3 runs to 15 residues. The CDR3 DNA is TGTGCCAGCAGTTCCCCGGGACAGGTTAACTATGGCTACACCTTC. Translated: CASSSPGQVNYGYTF.

This chain joins TRBV2 and TRBJ2-7, with a possible D match to TRBD1 (5 bases). The germline gives CDR1 SNHLY, CDR2 FYNNEI. The germline V and J ends were trimmed by 7 bases and 7 bases, with 17 bases remaining between them. The CDR3 totals 13 residues. CDR3 region: CASTPESGPEQYF. The CDR3 DNA is TGTGCCAGCACCCCGGAGTCAGGGCCGGAGCAGTACTTC.

The chain has TRBV11-2 and TRBJ2-7, with D uncertain. Trimming cost V 4 bases and J 6 bases, with 16 bases left between them. The length of the CDR3 is 14 residues. Germline V gene sequence: CDR1 SGHAT, CDR2 FQNNGV. The CDR3 nucleotides read TGTGCCAGCAGCTGGACGACTGGACCTGGCGAGCAGTACTTC. Translating it yields CASSWTTGPGEQYF.

The V and J genes are TRBV19 and TRBJ2-1, with unresolved D. CDR1 is LNHDA and CDR2 is SQIVND in the germline V gene (reference sequence). Between the trimmed V and J ends, which lost 10 bases and 1 base, there was a span of 5 bases. The CDR3 spans 11 residues. The CDR3 DNA sequence: TGTGCCACCAGTTCCTACAATGAGCAGTTCTTC. This gives the protein CATSSYNEQFF.

This chain connects TRBV4-1 to TRBJ2-7; TRBD2 aligns across 10 bases. Trimming cost V 3 bases and J 3 bases; bases outside gene matches: 5. There are 15 residues in the CDR3. Germline CDR1 reads MGHRA; CDR2 reads YSYEKL. CDR3 loop: CASSQTSSGGYEQYF. CDR3 sequence (DNA): TGCGCCAGCAGCCAGACCTCTAGCGGGGGCTACGAGCAGTACTTC.

V is TRBV6-5 and J is TRBJ2-3; TRBD1 aligns across 8 bases. This CDR3 region has 15 residues. Germline CDR1 and CDR2: MNHEY and SVGAGI. V trimming: 7 bases; J trimming: 6 bases; junction bases outside the gene matches: 12. CDR3 protein: CASNPGQVPGDTQYF. The CDR3 DNA is TGTGCCAGCAACCCGGGACAGGTTCCTGGGGATACGCAGTATTTT.

The rearrangement uses TRBV6-5 and TRBJ1-2; 7 nucleotides match TRBD1. There are 16 residues in the CDR3. Trimming took 2 bases from V and 4 from J; bases not matched to a gene: 10. Germline V gene data show CDR1 as MNHEY and CDR2 as SVGAGI. In nucleotides, the CDR3 is TGTGCCAGCAGTTACCTCATACAGGGGTTCCCCTATGGCTACACCTTC. This encodes CASSYLIQGFPYGYTF.

J is TRBJ2-1 and V is TRBV30; D may be TRBD1 or TRBD2 (7 bases each). Germline CDR1 and CDR2: GTSNPN and SVGIG (reference sequence). This CDR3 spans 16 amino acids. V lost 2 bases to trimming and J lost 6 bases, with 20 bases between them. DNA for the CDR3: TGTGCCTGGAGTTTATTTGGCAGGGGGGGCTTCAATGAGCAGTTCTTC. This encodes CAWSLFGRGGFNEQFF.

The J gene is TRBJ2-5, the V gene TRBV9; D unclear. V was pared by 0 bases and J by 5 bases, with 11 bases between. The CDR3 covers 14 residues. Germline assignment: CDR1 SGDLS and CDR2 YYNGEE. The chain's CDR3 is CASSVGVSVETQYF. In DNA, the CDR3 is TGTGCCAGCAGCGTAGGGGTATCGGTGGAGACCCAGTACTTC.

This chain links TRBV6-1 with TRBJ2-7; TRBD1 matches at 8 bases. The CDR3 contains 13 residues. From germline, CDR1 is MNHNS and CDR2 SASEGT. V shed 8 bases and J 1 base; nucleotides not matched to a gene: 4. The CDR3 is CASETGESYEQYF. CDR3 nucleotide sequence: TGTGCCAGCGAGACAGGGGAGTCCTACGAGCAGTACTTC.